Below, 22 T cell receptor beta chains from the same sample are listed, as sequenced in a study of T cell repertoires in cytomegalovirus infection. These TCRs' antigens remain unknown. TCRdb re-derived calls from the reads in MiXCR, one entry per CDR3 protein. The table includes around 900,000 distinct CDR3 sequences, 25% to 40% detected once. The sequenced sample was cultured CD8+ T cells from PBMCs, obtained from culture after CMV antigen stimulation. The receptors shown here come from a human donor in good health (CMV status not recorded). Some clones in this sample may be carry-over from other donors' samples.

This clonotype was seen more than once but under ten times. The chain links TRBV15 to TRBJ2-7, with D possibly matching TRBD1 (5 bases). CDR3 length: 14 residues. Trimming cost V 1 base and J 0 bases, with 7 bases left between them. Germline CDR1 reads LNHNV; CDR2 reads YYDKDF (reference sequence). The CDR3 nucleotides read TGTGCCACCAGCAGAGCACAGGACTCCTACGAGCAGTACTTC. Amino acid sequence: CATSRAQDSYEQYF.

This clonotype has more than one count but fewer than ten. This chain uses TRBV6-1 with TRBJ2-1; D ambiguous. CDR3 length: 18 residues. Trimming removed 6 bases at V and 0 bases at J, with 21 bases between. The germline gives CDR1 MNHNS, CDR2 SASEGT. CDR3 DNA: TGTGCCAGCAGGAATTTCTGGATAACCATCGACTCCTACAATGAGCAGTTCTTC. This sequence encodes CASRNFWITIDSYNEQFF.

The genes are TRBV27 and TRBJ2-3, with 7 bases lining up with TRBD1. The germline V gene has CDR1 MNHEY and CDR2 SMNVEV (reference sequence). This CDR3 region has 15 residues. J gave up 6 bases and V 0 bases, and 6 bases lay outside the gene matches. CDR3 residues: CASSLSRTGADTQYF. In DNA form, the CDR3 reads TGTGCCAGCAGTTTATCGAGGACAGGCGCGGATACGCAGTATTTT.

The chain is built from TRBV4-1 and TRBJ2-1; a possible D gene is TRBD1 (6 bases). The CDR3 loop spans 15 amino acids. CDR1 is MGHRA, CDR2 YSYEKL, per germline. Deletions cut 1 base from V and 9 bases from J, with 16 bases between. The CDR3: CASSQVTGLIFEQFF. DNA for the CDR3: TGCGCCAGCAGCCAAGTGACAGGACTCATCTTTGAGCAGTTCTTC.

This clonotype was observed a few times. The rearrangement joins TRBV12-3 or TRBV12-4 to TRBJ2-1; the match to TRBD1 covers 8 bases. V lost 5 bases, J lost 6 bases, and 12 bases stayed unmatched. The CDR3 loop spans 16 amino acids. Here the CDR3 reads CASSPPGQAKFNEQFF. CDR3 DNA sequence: TGTGCCAGCAGTCCACCGGGACAGGCGAAGTTCAATGAGCAGTTCTTC.

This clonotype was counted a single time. CDR3 DNA: TGTGCCAGCAGTTACGAGCTAGCGGGGGGACTCACAGATACGCAGTATTTT. This translates into CASSYELAGGLTDTQYF. J is TRBJ2-3 and V is TRBV6-1, with 11 bases aligning to TRBD2. J was trimmed by 2 bases and V by 5 bases; bases with no gene match: 9. Germline V CDR1 and CDR2: MNHNS, SASEGT. The CDR3 is made up of 17 amino acids.

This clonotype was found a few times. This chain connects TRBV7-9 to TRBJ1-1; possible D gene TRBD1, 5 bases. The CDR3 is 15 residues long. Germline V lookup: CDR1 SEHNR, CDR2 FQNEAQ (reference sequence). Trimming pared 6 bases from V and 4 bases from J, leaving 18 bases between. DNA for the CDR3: TGTGCCAGCAGTCAAAAGATGGCAGGGAGCACTGAAGCTTTCTTT. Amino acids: CASSQKMAGSTEAFF.

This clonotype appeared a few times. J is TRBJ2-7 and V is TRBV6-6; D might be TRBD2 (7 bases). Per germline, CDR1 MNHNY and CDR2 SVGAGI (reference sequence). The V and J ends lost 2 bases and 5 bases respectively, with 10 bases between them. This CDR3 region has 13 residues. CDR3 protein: CASSYIGGDEQYV. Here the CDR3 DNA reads TGTGCCAGCAGTTACATAGGGGGGGACGAGCAGTACGTC.

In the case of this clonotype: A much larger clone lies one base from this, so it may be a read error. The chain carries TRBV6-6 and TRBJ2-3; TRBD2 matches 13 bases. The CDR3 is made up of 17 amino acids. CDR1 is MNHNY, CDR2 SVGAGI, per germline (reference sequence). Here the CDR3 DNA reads TGTGCCAACAGTTCACCGGGGACTAGCGGGGTCACAGATACGCAGTATTTT. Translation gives CANSSPGTSGVTDTQYF.

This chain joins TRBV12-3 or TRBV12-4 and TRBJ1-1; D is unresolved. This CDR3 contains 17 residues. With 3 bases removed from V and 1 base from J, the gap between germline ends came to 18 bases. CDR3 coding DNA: TGTGCCAGCAGTTTTCGAGAGCTCGTCGAGGCGAACACTGAAGCTTTCTTT. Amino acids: CASSFRELVEANTEAFF.

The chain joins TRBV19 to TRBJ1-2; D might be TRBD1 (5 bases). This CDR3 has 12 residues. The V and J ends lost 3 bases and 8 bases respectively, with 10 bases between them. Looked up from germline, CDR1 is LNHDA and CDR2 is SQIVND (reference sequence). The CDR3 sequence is CASSMRDRGYTF. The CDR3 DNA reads TGTGCCAGTAGTATGCGGGACCGGGGCTACACCTTC.

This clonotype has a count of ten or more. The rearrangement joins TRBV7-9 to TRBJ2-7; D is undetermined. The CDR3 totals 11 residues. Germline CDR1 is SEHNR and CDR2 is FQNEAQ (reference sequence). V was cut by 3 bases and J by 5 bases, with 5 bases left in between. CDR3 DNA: TGTGCCAGCAGCTTCCATGACGAGCAGTACTTC. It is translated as CASSFHDEQYF.

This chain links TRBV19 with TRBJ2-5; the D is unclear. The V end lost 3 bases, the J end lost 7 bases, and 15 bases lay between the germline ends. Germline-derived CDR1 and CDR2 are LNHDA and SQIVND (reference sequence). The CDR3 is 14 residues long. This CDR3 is CASSISERRRTQYF. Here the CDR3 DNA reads TGTGCCAGTAGTATTTCAGAGAGAAGACGGACCCAGTACTTC.

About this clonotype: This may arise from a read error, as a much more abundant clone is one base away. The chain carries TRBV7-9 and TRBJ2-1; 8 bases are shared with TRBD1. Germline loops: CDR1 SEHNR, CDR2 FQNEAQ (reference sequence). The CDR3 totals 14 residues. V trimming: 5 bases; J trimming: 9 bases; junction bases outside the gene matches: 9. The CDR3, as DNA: TGTGCCAGCAGCCCTCGGGACAGGACAAGTGAGCAGTTCTTC. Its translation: CASSPRDRTSEQFF.

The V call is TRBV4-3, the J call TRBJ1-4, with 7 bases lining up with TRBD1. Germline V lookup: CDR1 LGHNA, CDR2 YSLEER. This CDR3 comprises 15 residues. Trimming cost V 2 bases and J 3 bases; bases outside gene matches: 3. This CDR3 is CASSQPGTANEKLFF. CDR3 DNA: TGCGCCAGCAGCCAACCCGGGACAGCTAATGAAAAACTGTTTTTT.

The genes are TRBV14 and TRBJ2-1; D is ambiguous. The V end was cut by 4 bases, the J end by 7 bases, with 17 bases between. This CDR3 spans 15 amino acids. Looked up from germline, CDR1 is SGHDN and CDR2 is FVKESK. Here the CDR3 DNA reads TGTGCCAGCAGCCCCCGTCTATTGGGATGGAATGAGCAGTTCTTC. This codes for CASSPRLLGWNEQFF.

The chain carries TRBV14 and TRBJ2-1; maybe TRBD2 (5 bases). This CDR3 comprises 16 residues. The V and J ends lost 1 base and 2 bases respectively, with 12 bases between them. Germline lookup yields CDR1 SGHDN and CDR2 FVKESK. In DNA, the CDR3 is TGTGCCAGCAGCCAAGTCACAGTCGGGGCCTACAATGAGCAGTTCTTC. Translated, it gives CASSQVTVGAYNEQFF. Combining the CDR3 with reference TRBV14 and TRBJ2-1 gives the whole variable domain EAGVTQFPSHSVIEKGQTVTLRCDPISGHDNLYWYRRVMGKEIKFLLHFVKESKQDESGMPNNRFLAERTGGTYSTLKVQPAELEDSGVYFCASSQVTVGAYNEQFFGPGTRLTVL.

The CDR3 region is CASSPPGHGVGTEAFF. The CDR3 nucleotides are TGTGCCAGCTCACCACCGGGACACGGGGTTGGCACTGAAGCTTTCTTT. The chain joins TRBV18 to TRBJ1-1, with D maybe TRBD1 (6 bases). The CDR3 totals 16 residues. The germline CDR1 and CDR2 sequences are KGHSH and LQKENI. Between the trimmed V and J ends, which lost 0 bases and 4 bases, there was a span of 15 bases. The entire variable domain, with the rest obtained from reference TRBV18 and TRBJ1-1, is as follows: NAGVMQNPRHLVRRRGQEARLRCSPMKGHSHVYWYRQLPEEGLKFMVYLQKENIIDESGMPKERFSAEFPKEGPSILRIQQVVRGDSAAYFCASSPPGHGVGTEAFFGQGTRLTVV.

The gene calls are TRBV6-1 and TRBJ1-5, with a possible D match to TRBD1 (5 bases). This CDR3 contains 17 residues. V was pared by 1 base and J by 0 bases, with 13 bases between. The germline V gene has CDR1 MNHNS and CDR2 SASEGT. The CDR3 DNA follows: TGTGCCAGCAGTGAAGGCAGGGAAAGCTCTAGCAATCAGCCCCAGCATTTT. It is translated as CASSEGRESSSNQPQHF.

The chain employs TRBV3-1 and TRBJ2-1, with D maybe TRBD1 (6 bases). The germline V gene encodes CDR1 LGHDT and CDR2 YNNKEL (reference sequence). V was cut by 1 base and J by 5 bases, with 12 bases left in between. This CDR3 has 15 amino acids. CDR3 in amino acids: CASSQVFGQNNEQFF. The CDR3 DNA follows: TGTGCCAGCAGCCAAGTCTTCGGACAGAACAATGAGCAGTTCTTC.

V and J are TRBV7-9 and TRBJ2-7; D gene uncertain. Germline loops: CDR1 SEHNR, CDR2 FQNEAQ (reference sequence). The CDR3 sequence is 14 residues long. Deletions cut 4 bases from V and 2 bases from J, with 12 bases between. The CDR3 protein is CASSYVGPAYEQYF. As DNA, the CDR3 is TGTGCCAGCAGCTATGTCGGTCCTGCCTACGAGCAGTACTTC.

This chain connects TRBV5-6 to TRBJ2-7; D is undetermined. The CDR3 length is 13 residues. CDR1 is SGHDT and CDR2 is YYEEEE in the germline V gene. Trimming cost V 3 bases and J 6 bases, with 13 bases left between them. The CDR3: CASSSGDRAEQYV. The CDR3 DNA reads TGTGCCAGCAGCTCTGGGGATCGGGCCGAGCAGTACGTC.